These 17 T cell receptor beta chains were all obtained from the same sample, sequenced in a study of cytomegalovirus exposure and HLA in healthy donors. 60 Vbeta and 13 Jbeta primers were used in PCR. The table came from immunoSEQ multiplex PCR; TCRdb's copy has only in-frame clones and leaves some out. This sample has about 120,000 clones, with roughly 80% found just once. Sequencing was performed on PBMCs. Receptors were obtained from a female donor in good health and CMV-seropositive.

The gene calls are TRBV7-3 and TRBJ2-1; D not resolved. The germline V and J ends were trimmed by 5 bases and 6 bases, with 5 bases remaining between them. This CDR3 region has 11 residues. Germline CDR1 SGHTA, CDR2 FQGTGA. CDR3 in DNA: TGTGCCAGCAGCCCCGGCAATGAGCAGTTCTTC. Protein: CASSPGNEQFF.

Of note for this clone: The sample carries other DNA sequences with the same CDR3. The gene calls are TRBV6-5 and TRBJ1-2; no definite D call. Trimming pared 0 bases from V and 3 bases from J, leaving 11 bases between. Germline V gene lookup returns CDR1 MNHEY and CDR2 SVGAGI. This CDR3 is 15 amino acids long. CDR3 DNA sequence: TGTGCCAGCAGTTACTCGCTTAACGGAGACTATGGCTACACCTTC. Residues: CASSYSLNGDYGYTF.

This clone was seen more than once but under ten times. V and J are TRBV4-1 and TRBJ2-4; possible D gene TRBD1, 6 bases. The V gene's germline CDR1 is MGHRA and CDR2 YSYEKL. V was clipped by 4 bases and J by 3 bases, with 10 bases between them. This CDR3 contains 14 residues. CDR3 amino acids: CASSPVGGKNIQYF. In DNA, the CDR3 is TGCGCCAGCAGCCCCGTAGGGGGCAAAAACATTCAGTACTTC.

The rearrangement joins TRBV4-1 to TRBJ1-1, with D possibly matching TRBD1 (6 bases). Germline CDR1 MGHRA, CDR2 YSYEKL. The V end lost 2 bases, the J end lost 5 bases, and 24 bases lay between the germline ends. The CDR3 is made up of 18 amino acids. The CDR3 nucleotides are TGCGCCAGCAGCCAACTCTCCTTAATTCAGGGGAGAGGGACTGAAGCTTTCTTT. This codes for CASSQLSLIQGRGTEAFF.

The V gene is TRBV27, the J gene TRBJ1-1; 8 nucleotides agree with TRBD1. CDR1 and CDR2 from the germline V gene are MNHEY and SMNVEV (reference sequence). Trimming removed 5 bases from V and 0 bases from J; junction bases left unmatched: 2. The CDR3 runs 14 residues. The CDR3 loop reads CASSRDRLNTEAFF. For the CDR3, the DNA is TGTGCCAGCAGTCGGGACAGGTTGAACACTGAAGCTTTCTTT.

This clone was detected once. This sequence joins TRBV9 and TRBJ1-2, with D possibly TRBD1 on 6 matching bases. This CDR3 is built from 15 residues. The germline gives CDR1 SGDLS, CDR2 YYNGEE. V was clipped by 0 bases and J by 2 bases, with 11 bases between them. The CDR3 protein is CASSVDLGQNYGYTF. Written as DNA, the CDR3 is TGTGCCAGCAGCGTAGACTTGGGACAAAACTATGGCTACACCTTC.

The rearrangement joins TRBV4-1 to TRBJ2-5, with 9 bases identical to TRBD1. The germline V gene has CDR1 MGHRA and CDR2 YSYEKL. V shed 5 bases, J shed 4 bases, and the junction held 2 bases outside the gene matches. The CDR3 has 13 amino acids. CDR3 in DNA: TGCGCCAGCAGCTCGGGACAGGGAGAGACCCAGTACTTC. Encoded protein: CASSSGQGETQYF.

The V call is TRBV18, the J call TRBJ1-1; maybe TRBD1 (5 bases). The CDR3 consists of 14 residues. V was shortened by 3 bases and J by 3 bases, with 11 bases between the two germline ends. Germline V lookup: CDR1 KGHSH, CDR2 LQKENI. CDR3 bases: TGTGCCAGCTCACCGGAATGGGGGGACACTGAAGCTTTCTTT. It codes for CASSPEWGDTEAFF.

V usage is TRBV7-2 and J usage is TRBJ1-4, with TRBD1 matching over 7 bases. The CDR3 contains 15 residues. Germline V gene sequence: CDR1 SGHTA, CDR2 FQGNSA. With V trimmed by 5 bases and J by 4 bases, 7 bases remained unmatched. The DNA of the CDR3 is TGTGCCAGCAGCCTGGGGGGACAGCTTAATGAAAAACTGTTTTTT. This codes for CASSLGGQLNEKLFF.

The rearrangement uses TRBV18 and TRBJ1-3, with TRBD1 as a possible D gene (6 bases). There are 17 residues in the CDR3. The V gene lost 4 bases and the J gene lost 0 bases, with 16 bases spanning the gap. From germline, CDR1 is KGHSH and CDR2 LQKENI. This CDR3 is CASSLTGIISSGNTIYF. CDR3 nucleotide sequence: TGTGCCAGCTCACTTACAGGGATTATTAGCTCTGGAAACACCATATATTTT.

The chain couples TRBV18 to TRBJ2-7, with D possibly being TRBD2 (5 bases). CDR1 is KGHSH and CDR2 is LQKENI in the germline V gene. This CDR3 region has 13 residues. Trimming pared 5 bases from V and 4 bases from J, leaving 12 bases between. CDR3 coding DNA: TGTGCCAGCTCAGGAGGATCCAATTACGAGCAGTACTTC. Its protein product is CASSGGSNYEQYF. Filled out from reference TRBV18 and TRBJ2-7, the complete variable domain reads NAGVMQNPRHLVRRRGQEARLRCSPMKGHSHVYWYRQLPEEGLKFMVYLQKENIIDESGMPKERFSAEFPKEGPSILRIQQVVRGDSAAYFCASSGGSNYEQYFGPGTRLTVT.

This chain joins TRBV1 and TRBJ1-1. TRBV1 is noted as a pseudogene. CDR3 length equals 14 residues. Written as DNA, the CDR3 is TGCACCAGCCTCTCGGGTTTGTTGAACACTGAAGCTTTCTTT. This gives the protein CTSLSGLLNTEAFF.

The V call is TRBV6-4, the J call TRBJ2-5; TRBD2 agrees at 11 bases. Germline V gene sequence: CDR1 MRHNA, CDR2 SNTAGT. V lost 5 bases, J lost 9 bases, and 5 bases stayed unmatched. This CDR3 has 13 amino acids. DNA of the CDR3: TGTGCCAGCAGTTTACTAGCGGGGGATGCCCAGTACTTC. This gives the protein CASSLLAGDAQYF.

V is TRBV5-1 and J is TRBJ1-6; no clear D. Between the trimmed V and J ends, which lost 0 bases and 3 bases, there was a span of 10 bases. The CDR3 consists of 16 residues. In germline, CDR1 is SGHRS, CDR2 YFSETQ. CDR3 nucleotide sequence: TGCGCCAGCAGCTTGGGCCACGGGGACTATAATTCACCCCTCCACTTT. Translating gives CASSLGHGDYNSPLHF.

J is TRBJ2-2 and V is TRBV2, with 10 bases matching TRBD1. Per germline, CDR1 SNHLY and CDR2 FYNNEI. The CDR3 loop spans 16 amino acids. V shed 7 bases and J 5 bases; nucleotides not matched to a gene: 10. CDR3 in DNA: TGTGCCAGCAACGAGGACAGGGGGGGGAGGACCGGGGAGCTGTTTTTT. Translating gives CASNEDRGGRTGELFF.

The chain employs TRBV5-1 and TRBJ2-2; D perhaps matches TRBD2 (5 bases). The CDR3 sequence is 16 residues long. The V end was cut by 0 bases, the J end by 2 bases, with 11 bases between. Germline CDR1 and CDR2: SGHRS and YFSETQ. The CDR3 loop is CASSLAYGDNTGELFF. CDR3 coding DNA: TGCGCCAGCAGCTTGGCCTACGGGGATAACACCGGGGAGCTGTTTTTT.

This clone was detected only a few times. This CDR3 reads CASSSGTRNTEAFF. CDR3 nucleotides: TGCGCCAGCAGCTCCGGGACAAGAAACACTGAAGCTTTCTTT. The chain employs TRBV5-1 and TRBJ1-1; D may be TRBD1 (6 bases). Between the trimmed V and J ends, which lost 3 bases and 2 bases, there was a span of 11 bases. This CDR3 comprises 14 residues. CDR1 SGHRS and CDR2 YFSETQ come from the germline V gene.